This T cell receptor beta chain was captured by sequencing in a study of T cells after yellow fever vaccination. This clonotype was counted between two and nine times. CDR3 length equals 18 residues. With 2 bases clipped from V and 0 bases from J, the junction kept 7 bases outside the gene matches. Template switching by 5'RACE produced TCR cDNA, adding a universal primer site and UMIs. TCRdb re-derived calls from the 5' RACE reads in MiXCR, one entry per CDR3 protein. The top ten hold around 3.3% of the sample, which has around 260,000 distinct CDR3 sequences, 5.2% seen once. The chain couples TRBV12-3 or TRBV12-4 to TRBJ2-3, with 11 bases lining up with TRBD2. This TCR came from a man aged 18 to 35 who received the YFV17D yellow fever vaccine. Material: CD4+ T cells sorted from PBMCs, obtained on the day of the yellow fever booster vaccination. The CDR3 sequence: CASSLSASGGISTDTQYF. CDR3 DNA sequence: TGTGCCAGCAGTTTATCTGCTAGCGGGGGGATTAGCACAGATACGCAGTATTTT.